The following is a T cell receptor beta chain sequence with its context. This entry comes from a study of shared T cell receptors in the human thymus. In germline, CDR1 is LNHDA, CDR2 SQIVND (reference sequence). V lost 2 bases and J lost 4; bases outside the gene matches: 7. This CDR3 region has 15 residues. TCRdb keeps only in-frame clones here, not all; method: immunoSEQ multiplex PCR. The profile shows hundreds of thousands of clones, around 89% of them singletons. The sample was also linked to a second study, of human thymus T cells. Per that study: All donors were healthy Finnish infants who were undergoing corrective surgery to treat congenital heart defects. Corrective cardiac surgery supplied the resected thymus tissue. Thymic and blood repertoires showed apparently biased V and J gene usage. Related research described thymic repertoires that were highly overlapping among unrelated individuals.

Sequenced material: thymocytes. The J gene is TRBJ1-1, the V gene TRBV19; 7 bases match TRBD1. The TCR sequence derives from a boy under three years old with a congenital heart defect. For the CDR3, the DNA is TGTGCCAGTAGTATAAACAGGGGATTAGGCACTGAAGCTTTCTTT. Residues: CASSINRGLGTEAFF.